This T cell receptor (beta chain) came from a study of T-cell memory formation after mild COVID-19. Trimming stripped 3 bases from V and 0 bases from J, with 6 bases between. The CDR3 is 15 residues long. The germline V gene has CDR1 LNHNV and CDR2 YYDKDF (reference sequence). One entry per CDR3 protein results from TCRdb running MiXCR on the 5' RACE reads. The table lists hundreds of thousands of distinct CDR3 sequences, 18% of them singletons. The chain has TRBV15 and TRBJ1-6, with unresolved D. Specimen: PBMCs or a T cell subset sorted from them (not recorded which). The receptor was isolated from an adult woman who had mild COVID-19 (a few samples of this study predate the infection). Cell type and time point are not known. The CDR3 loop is CATSSLSSYNSPLHF. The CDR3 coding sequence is TGTGCCACCAGCAGCCTGAGCTCCTATAATTCACCCCTCCACTTT.